One and the same sample provided the 2 T cell receptor beta chains below, sequenced in a study of tumor-infiltrating lymphocytes in primary liver carcinoma (dated by TCRdb to about 2017). The instrument given in TCRdb is Illumina HiSeq 2500. TCRbeta-specific cDNA was reverse-transcribed from about 0.45 ug total RNA using a constant-region primer and ProtoScript II reverse transcriptase. TCRbeta libraries were built with three nested multiplex PCR rounds, a slightly modified ARM-PCR procedure. The first two PCR rounds used multiplex TRBV1-TRBV30 forward primers with a Cbeta reverse primer, each for roughly 11 cycles. In-frame beta chains were kept once TCRdb had trimmed the public reads at Q25 with fastp and called clones with MiXCR. Rows matching on CDR3 protein sequence are summarized as one entry with the most common DNA and genes. The table for this sample lists just under 95,000 distinct CDR3 sequences; just under 70% of them were counted only once. The ten largest clones represent more than 25% of the sample.

Without any cell sorting, total RNA and DNA were extracted together from around 18-30 mg of bulk tissue using the AllPrep DNA/RNA mini kit. The specimen sequenced was tumor-adjacent normal liver tissue. These receptors were collected from a man in his forties or fifties with primary liver carcinoma and hepatitis B virus infection.

Details on this clonotype: It is likely a read error, because the conserved phenylalanine at the end of the CDR3 is missing. The V call is TRBV11-2, the J call TRBJ2-7; D remains ambiguous. The CDR3 covers 14 residues. Germline CDR1 is SGHAT and CDR2 is FQNNGV. The CDR3 region has the DNA TGTGCCAGCTGCTTAATCGATGGAGCCTACGAGCAGTACTCC. It codes for CASCLIDGAYEQYS.

At least ten counts were recorded for this clonotype. This chain uses TRBV29-1 with TRBJ2-4; 7 bases line up with TRBD2. Germline V gene sequence: CDR1 SQVTM, CDR2 ANQGSEA. This CDR3 comprises 13 residues. Trimming at V came to 4 bases and at J to 8 bases, leaving 8 bases not matched to a gene. The CDR3 DNA is TGCAGCGTTGCTAGCGGCCGTAGGGACATTCAGTACTTC. Amino acid sequence: CSVASGRRDIQYF.